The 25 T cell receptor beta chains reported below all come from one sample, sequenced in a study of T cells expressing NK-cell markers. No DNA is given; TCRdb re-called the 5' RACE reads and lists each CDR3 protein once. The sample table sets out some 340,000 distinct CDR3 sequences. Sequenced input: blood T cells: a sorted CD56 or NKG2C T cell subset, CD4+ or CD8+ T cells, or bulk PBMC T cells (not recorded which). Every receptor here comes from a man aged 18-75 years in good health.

CDR3: CSATLDAERGDETQYF. The V gene is TRBV20-1, the J gene TRBJ2-5; the D gene TCRdb calls, TRBD2, cannot be checked with no DNA. CDR3 length: 16 amino acids. CDR1 and CDR2 (germline): DFQATT, SNEGSKA (reference sequence).

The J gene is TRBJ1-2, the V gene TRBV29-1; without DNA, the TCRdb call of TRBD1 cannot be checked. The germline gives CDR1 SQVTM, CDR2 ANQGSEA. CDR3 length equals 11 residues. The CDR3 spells CSVGQNYGYTF.

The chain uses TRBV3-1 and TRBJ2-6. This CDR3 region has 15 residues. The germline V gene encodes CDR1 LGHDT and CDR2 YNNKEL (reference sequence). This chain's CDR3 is CASSRGRSGANVLTF. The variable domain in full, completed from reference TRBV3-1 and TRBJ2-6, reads DTAVSQTPKYLVTQMGNDKSIKCEQNLGHDTMYWYKQDSKKFLKIMFSYNNKELIINETVPNRFSPKSPDKAHLNLHINSLELGDSAVYFCASSRGRSGANVLTFGAGSRLTVL.

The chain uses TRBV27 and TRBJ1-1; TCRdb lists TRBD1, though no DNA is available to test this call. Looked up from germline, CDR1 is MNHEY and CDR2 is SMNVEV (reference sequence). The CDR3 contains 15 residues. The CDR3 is CASSFGQGARTEAFF.

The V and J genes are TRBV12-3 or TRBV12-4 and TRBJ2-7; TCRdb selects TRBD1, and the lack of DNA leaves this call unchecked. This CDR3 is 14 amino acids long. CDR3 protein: CASSFFGTTREQYF.

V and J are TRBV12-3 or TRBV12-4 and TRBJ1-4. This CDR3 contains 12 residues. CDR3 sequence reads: CASSYYNEKLFF.

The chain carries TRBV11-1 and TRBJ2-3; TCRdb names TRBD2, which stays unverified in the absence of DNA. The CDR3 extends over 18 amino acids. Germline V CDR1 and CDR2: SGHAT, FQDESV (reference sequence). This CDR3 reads CASSPKSSSGRSTDTQYF.

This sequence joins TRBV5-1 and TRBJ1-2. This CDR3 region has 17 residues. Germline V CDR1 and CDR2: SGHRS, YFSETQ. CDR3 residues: CASSPTPDRLLNYGYTF. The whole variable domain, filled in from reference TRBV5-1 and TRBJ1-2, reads KAGVTQTPRYLIKTRGQQVTLSCSPISGHRSVSWYQQTPGQGLQFLFEYFSETQRNKGNFPGRFSGRQFSNSRSEMNVSTLELGDSALYLCASSPTPDRLLNYGYTFGSGTRLTVV.

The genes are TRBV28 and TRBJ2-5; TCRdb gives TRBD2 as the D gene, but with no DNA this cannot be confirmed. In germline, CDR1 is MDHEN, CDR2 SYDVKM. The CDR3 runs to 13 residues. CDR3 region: CASSLPAQETQYF. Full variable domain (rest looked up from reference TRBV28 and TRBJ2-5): DVKVTQSSRYLVKRTGEKVFLECVQDMDHENMFWYRQDPGLGLRLIYFSYDVKMKEKGDIPEGYSVSREKKERFSLILESASTNQTSMYLCASSLPAQETQYFGPGTRLLVL.

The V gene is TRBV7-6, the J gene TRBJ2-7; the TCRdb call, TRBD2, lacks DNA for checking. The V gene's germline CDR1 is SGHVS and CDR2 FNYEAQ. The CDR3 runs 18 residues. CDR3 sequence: CASSLKSSTYDYPYEQYF.

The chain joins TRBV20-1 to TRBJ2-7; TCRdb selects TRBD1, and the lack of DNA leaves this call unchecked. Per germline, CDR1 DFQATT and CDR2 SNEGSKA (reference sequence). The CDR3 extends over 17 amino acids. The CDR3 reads CSARDQWVGQSSYEQYF.

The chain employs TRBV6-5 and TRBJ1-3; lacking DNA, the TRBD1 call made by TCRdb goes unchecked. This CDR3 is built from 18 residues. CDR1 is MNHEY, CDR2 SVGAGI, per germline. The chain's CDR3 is CASSYSTSGASSGNTIYF.

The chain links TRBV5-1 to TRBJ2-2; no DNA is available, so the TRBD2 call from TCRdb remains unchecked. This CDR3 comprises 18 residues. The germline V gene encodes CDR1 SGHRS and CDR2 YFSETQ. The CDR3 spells CASSFGATTSISTGELFF.

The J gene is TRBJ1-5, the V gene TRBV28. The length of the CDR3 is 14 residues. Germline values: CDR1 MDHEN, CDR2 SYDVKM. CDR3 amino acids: CASSFWTPNQPQHF.

The CDR3 loop is CASSLSPDREGLAGVQETQYF. The chain carries TRBV21-1 and TRBJ2-5; TCRdb reports TRBD2, a call that lacks DNA to check it against. TRBV21-1 is an annotated pseudogene. The length of the CDR3 is 21 residues.

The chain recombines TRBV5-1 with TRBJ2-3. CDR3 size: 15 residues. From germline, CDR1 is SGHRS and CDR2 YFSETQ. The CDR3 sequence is CASSLGQASGYTQYF.

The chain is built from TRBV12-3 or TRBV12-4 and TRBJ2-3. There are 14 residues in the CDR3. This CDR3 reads CASSPRLARDTQYF.

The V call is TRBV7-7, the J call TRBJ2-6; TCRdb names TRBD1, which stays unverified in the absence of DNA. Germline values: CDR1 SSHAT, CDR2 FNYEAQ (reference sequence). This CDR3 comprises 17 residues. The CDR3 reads CASSDGQVGSGANVLTF. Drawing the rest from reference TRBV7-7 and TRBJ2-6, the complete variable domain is GAGVSQSPRYKVTKRGQDVTLRCDPISSHATLYWYQQALGQGPEFLTYFNYEAQPDKSGLPSDRFSAERPEGSISTLTIQRTEQRDSAMYRCASSDGQVGSGANVLTFGAGSRLTVL.

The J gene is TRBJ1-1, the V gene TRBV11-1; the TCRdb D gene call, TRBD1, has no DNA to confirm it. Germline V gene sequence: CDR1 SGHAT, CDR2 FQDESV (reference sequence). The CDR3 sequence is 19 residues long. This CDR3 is CASSFIPGTGGFGNTEAFF.

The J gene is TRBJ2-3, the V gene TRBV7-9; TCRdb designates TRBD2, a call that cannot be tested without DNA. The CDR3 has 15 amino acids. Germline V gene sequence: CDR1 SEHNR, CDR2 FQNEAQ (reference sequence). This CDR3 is CASSKRLAGTDTQYF.

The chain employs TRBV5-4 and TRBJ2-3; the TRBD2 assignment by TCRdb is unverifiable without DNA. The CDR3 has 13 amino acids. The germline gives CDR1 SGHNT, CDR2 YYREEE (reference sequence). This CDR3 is CASSLGLAGDRYF.

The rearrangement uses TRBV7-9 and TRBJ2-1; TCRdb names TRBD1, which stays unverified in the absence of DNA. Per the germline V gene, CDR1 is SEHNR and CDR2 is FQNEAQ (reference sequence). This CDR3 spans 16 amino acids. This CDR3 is CASSARTGLAYNEQFF.

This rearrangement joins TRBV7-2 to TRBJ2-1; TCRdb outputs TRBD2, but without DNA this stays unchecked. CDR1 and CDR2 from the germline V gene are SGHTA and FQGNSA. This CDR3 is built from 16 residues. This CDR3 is CASSLQAGGPRNEQFF.

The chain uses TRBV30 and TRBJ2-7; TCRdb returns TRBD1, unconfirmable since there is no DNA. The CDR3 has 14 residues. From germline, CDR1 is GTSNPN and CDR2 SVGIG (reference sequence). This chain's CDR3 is CAWNTGTGTYEQYF.

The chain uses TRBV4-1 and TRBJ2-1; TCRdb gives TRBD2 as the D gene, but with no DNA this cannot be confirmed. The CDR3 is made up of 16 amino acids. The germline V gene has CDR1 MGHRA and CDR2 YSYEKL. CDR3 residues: CASSQERRGGRHEQFF.